What follows are 5 T cell receptor beta chains derived from one specimen sequenced in a study of Graves' ophthalmopathy and Graves' hyperthyroidism. Amplifying from RNA transcripts, the study obtained TCR beta CDR3 regions. The authors performed first-round RT-PCR with HTBI primers and then a second-round multiplex PCR. TCRdb reprocessed the multiplex PCR reads with MiXCR, giving one entry per CDR3 protein. This table holds some 240,000 distinct CDR3 sequences, 45% found once. The sample consisted of peripheral blood. The receptors derive from an adult man with Graves' ophthalmopathy.

This clonotype was observed at least ten times. The J gene is TRBJ1-6, the V gene TRBV19; TRBD1 aligns across 8 bases. Germline loops: CDR1 LNHDA, CDR2 SQIVND (reference sequence). With V trimmed by 5 bases and J by 16 bases, 10 bases remained unmatched. This CDR3 spans 13 amino acids. The CDR3 protein is CASSPDRGRNLHF. DNA for the CDR3: TGTGCCAGTAGTCCAGACAGGGGAAGAAATCTCCACTTT.

The sample holds a few counts of this clonotype. The V call is TRBV3-1, the J call TRBJ1-6; D is unclear. V lost 1 base, J lost 7 bases, and 8 bases lay in between. The CDR3 has 14 residues. Germline values: CDR1 LGHDT, CDR2 YNNKEL (reference sequence). CDR3 loop: CASSQGGGNSPLHF. CDR3 DNA sequence: TGTGCCAGCAGCCAAGGTGGAGGGAATTCACCCCTCCACTTT.

V and J are TRBV7-9 and TRBJ2-7; a weak D match, TRBD2 (5 bases). This CDR3 is 15 amino acids long. CDR1 and CDR2 (germline): SEHNR, FQNEAQ (reference sequence). The germline V and J ends were trimmed by 4 bases and 0 bases, with 13 bases remaining between them. CDR3 amino acids: CASSSLREGSYEQYF. The CDR3 DNA reads TGTGCCAGCAGCTCCCTTCGGGAAGGCTCCTACGAGCAGTACTTC.

The chain uses TRBV10-2 and TRBJ2-5; D is unclear. Germline V CDR1 and CDR2: WSHSY, SAAADI. Trimming cost V 1 base and J 2 bases, with 2 bases left between them. The CDR3 is 12 amino acids. This chain's CDR3 is CASSEFQETQYF. The DNA of the CDR3 is TGCGCCAGCAGTGAGTTTCAAGAGACCCAGTACTTC.

A few counts support this clonotype. This chain joins TRBV2 and TRBJ1-2, with D perhaps matching TRBD1 (6 bases). This CDR3 contains 13 residues. The V gene lost 10 bases and the J gene lost 4 bases, with 16 bases spanning the gap. Germline CDR1 is SNHLY and CDR2 is FYNNEI. CDR3 region: CAIGGALSYGYTF. CDR3 in DNA: TGTGCCATTGGGGGGGCCCTCTCCTATGGCTACACCTTC.